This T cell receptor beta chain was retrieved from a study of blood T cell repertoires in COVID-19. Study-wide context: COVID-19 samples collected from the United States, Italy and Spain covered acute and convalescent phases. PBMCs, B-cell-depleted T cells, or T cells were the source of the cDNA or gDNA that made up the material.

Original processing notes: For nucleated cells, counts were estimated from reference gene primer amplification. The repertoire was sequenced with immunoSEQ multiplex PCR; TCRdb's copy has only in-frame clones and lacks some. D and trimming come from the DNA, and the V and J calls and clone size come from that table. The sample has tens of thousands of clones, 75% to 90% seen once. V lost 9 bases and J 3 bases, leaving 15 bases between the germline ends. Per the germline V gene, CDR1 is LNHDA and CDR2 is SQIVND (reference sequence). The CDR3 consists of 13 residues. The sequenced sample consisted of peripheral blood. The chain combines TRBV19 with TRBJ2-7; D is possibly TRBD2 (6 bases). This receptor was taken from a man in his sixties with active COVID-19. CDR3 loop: CASGSGVDYEQYF. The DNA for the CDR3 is TGTGCCAGCGGGTCGGGAGTGGACTACGAGCAGTACTTC.